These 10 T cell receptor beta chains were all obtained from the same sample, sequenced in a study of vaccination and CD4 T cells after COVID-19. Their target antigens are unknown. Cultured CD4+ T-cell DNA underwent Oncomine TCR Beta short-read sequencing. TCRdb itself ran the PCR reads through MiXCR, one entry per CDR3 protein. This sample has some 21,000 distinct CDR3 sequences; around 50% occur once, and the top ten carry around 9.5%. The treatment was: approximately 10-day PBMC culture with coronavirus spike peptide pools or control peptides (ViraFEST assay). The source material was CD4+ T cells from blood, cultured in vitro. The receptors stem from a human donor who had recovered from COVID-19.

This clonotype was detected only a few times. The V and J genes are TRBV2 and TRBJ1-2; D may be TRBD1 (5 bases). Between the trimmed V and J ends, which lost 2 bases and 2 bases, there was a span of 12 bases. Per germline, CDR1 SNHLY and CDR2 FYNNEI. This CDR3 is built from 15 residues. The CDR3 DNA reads TGTGCCAGCAGTGAATCCCAGTGGGGGAACTATGGCTACACCTTC. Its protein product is CASSESQWGNYGYTF.

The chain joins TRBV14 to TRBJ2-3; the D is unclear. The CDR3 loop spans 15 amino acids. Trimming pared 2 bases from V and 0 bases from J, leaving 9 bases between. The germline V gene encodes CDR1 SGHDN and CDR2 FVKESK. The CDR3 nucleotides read TGTGCCAGCAGCCAATTTACGGTTAGCACAGATACGCAGTATTTT. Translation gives CASSQFTVSTDTQYF.

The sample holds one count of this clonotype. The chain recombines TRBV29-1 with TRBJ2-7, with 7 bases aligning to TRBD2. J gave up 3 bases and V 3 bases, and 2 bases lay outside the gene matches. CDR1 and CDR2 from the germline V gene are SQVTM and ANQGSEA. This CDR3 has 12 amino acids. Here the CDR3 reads CSVEGRGYEQYF. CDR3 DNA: TGCAGCGTTGAGGGGAGGGGCTACGAGCAGTACTTC.

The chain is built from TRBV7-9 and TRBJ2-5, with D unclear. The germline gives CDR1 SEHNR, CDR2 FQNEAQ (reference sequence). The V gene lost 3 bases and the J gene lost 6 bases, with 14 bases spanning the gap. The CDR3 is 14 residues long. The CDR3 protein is CASSFTAGQKTQYF. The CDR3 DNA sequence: TGTGCCAGCAGCTTCACAGCTGGTCAGAAGACCCAGTACTTC.

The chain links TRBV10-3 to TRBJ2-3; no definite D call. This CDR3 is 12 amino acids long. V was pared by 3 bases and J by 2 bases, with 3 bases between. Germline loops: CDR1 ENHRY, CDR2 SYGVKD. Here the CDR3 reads CAISDPTDTQYF. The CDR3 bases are TGTGCCATCAGTGACCCCACAGATACGCAGTATTTT.

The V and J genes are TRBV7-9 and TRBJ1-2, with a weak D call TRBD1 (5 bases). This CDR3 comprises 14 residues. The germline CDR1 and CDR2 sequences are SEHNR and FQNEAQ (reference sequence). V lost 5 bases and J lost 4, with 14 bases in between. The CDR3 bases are TGTGCCAGCAGCCCGAGCCAAGACAGCTATGGCTACACCTTC. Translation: CASSPSQDSYGYTF. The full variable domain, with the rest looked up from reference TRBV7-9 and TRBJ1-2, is DTGVSQNPRHKITKRGQNVTFRCDPISEHNRLYWYRQTLGQGPEFLTYFQNEAQLEKSRLLSDRFSAERPKGSFSTLEIQRTEQGDSAMYLCASSPSQDSYGYTFGSGTRLTVV.

CDR3 region: CASSSTSATQYF. CDR3 nucleotides: TGTGCCAGCAGTTCGACTAGCGCTACGCAGTATTTT. This sequence joins TRBV28 and TRBJ2-3; 8 bases fit TRBD2. Germline lookup yields CDR1 MDHEN and CDR2 SYDVKM. This CDR3 region has 12 residues. V lost 4 bases, J lost 8 bases, and 2 bases stayed unmatched.

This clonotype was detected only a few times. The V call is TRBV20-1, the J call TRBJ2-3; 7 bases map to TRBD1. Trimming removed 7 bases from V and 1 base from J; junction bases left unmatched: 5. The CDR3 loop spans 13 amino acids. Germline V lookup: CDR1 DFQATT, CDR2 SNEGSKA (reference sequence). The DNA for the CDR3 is TGCAGTGGTGGGACAGAGGGCACAGATACGCAGTATTTT. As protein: CSGGTEGTDTQYF.

This chain's CDR3 is CASSYSLNSNQPQHF. Written as DNA, the CDR3 is TGTGCCAGCAGTTACTCACTTAATAGCAATCAGCCCCAGCATTTT. The J gene is TRBJ1-5, the V gene TRBV6-5, with D uncertain. Germline lookup yields CDR1 MNHEY and CDR2 SVGAGI. V was clipped by 0 bases and J by 0 bases, with 6 bases between them. The CDR3 consists of 15 residues.

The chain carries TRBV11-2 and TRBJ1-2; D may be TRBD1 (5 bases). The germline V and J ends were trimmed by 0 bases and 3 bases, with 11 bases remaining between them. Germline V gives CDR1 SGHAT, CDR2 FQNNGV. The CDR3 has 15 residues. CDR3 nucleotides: TGTGCCAGCAGCTTAGAGTCCAGGGACTACTATGGCTACACCTTC. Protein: CASSLESRDYYGYTF.